Presented here are 7 T cell receptor beta chains from one specimen sequenced in a study of blood T cell repertoires in COVID-19. Profiling relied on immunoSEQ multiplex PCR, and the TCRdb table lists in-frame clones only, not all of them. Of about 50,000 clones detected, 86% appear once; the ten largest clones hold 2.1%. Sequences were obtained from peripheral blood. The receptors were gathered from a woman in her fifties or sixties with acute or convalescent COVID-19.

This sequence joins TRBV21-1 and TRBJ1-3; TRBD1 is the table's D call, not checked against the DNA. TRBV21-1 constitutes a pseudogene. CDR3 length: 16 amino acids. The CDR3 reads CASSKGTVISGNTIYF. The CDR3 bases are TGTGCCAGCAGCAAAGGGACAGTCATCTCTGGAAACACCATATATTTT.

The rearrangement joins TRBV11-1 to TRBJ2-7; 9 bases match TRBD2. The CDR3 contains 15 residues. Per the germline V gene, CDR1 is SGHAT and CDR2 is FQDESV (reference sequence). V was clipped by 1 base and J by 9 bases; unmatched bases: 10. The chain's CDR3 is CASSLDTAGGQWQYF. CDR3 bases: TGTGCCAGCAGCTTAGATACAGCGGGAGGTCAGTGGCAGTACTTC.

This clone was observed once. The chain links TRBV5-6 to TRBJ2-2; possible D gene TRBD2, 7 bases. The V gene lost 4 bases and the J gene lost 7 bases, with 17 bases spanning the gap. Germline V gene sequence: CDR1 SGHDT, CDR2 YYEEEE. The CDR3 contains 15 residues. CDR3 residues: CASSLAPGGNGELFF. CDR3 bases: TGTGCCAGCAGCCTGGCCCCGGGGGGCAACGGGGAGCTGTTTTTT.

Notes on this clone: Distinct nucleotide sequences in the sample also encode this CDR3. The chain combines TRBV12-3 or TRBV12-4 with TRBJ1-2; D might be TRBD1 (6 bases). The CDR3 runs 13 residues. V lost 4 bases, J lost 4 bases, and 10 bases lay in between. CDR3 bases: TGTGCCAGCAGTTCGCGGACAGTCTATGGCTACACCTTC. Protein sequence: CASSSRTVYGYTF.

In this sample, this clone turned up a few times. CDR3 residues: CASSLGGRQPQHF. The CDR3 DNA follows: TGTGCCAGCAGTTTGGGAGGCAGGCAGCCCCAGCATTTT. This chain joins TRBV12-3 or TRBV12-4 and TRBJ1-5, with D unresolved. V lost 3 bases and J 7 bases, leaving 10 bases between the germline ends. The CDR3 consists of 13 residues.

V and J are TRBV19 and TRBJ1-1; D unclear. This CDR3 region has 16 residues. Germline CDR1 is LNHDA and CDR2 is SQIVND (reference sequence). Trimming cost V 4 bases and J 1 base, with 16 bases left between them. In nucleotides, the CDR3 is TGTGCCAGTAGTAGCCCCAGCGGCGTAAGGAACACTGAAGCTTTCTTT. Translated, it gives CASSSPSGVRNTEAFF.

This clone appeared a single time. The chain uses TRBV11-2 and TRBJ1-1; 12 bases line up with TRBD1. Germline CDR1 SGHAT, CDR2 FQNNGV. Trimming at V came to 6 bases and at J to 1 base, leaving 9 bases not matched to a gene. This CDR3 is built from 17 residues. The CDR3 sequence is CASRNFRDRGQNTEAFF. The CDR3 DNA is TGTGCCAGCAGGAACTTCCGGGACAGGGGGCAGAACACTGAAGCTTTCTTT.